The clone carrying this T cell receptor beta chain showed up just once. Antigen: not known. This entry is derived from a study of cytomegalovirus exposure and HLA in healthy donors. Study findings and constraints: Common viral pathogens (according to a later analysis) appeared linked to several of the most significant clusters. It was about 150 TCR beta chains that were listed as cytomegalovirus-associated. Associated with HLA alleles at 0.05 false discovery rate in a later analysis were approximately 17,000 TCR beta sequences.

Primers included in the PCR were 60 Vbeta and 13 Jbeta primers. The method was immunoSEQ multiplex PCR; TCRdb's version includes in-frame clones alone and lacks a portion of them. The table has hundreds of thousands of clones, roughly 82% seen once. Germline lookup yields CDR1 LNHDA and CDR2 SQIVND (reference sequence). Trimming stripped 6 bases from V and 1 base from J, with 4 bases between. The CDR3 spans 12 residues. The source of this sequence is a man aged 35-49 years in good health and CMV-seropositive. Source material: PBMCs. V and J are TRBV19 and TRBJ1-3; D remains ambiguous. DNA for the CDR3: TGTGCCAGTAGCCCATCTGGAAACACCATATATTTT. This codes for CASSPSGNTIYF.